The source of this TCR beta chain is a study of blood T cell repertoires in COVID-19. Using immunoSEQ multiplex PCR, the repertoire was profiled, and TCRdb retains in-frame clones only, with some absent. The sample has around 70,000 clones; 75% to 85% are singletons. The clonotype was recovered from a man between 65 and 85 years old who had recovered from COVID-19. Sequenced sample: peripheral blood.

CDR3 sequence: CASSQDWDGQSPDEQYF. The DNA for the CDR3 is TGCGCCAGCAGCCAAGATTGGGACGGACAGTCTCCGGACGAGCAGTACTTC. V is TRBV4-3 and J is TRBJ2-7, with D possibly matching TRBD1 (6 bases). The germline V gene encodes CDR1 LGHNA and CDR2 YSLEER. The length of the CDR3 is 17 residues. V lost 0 bases and J 5 bases, leaving 20 bases between the germline ends.